Shown below are 22 T cell receptor beta chains from a single sample sequenced in a study of CD8+ T cells in alopecia areata. Once RNA had been extracted, it was reverse transcribed into cDNA to act as the sequencing template. Some clones are missing from TCRdb's copy, which holds only in-frame ones; the method was immunoSEQ multiplex PCR. The repertoire holds about 180,000 clones, with about 55% as singletons. The treatment denotes: oral pan-JAK inhibitor, 5-10 mg twice daily. Sequenced material: CD8+ T cells sorted from blood, taken at week 24, from a patient treated with tofacitinib. The receptor source for this set is a human donor with alopecia areata.

The chain joins TRBV5-1 to TRBJ2-6; D call uncertain. The V end was cut by 6 bases, the J end by 0 bases, with 7 bases between. CDR1 and CDR2 (germline): SGHRS, YFSETQ. The CDR3 contains 14 residues. Here the CDR3 DNA reads TGCGCCAGCATCGATTCCTCTGGGGCCAACGTCCTGACTTTC. It codes for CASIDSSGANVLTF.

The chain couples TRBV28 to TRBJ1-1; 7 bases map to TRBD1. This CDR3 comprises 14 residues. CDR1 MDHEN and CDR2 SYDVKM come from the germline V gene. V lost 5 bases to trimming and J lost 1 base; unmatched junction nucleotides: 4. CDR3 loop: CASSIGTANTEAFF. The CDR3 DNA is TGTGCCAGCAGTATAGGGACAGCGAACACTGAAGCTTTCTTT.

V and J are TRBV10-3 and TRBJ2-3, with D possibly TRBD2 on 6 matching bases. The CDR3 spans 16 residues. Trimming cost V 2 bases and J 4 bases, with 16 bases left between them. Germline lookup yields CDR1 ENHRY and CDR2 SYGVKD. The CDR3, as DNA: TGTGCCATCAGTGAGCGGGACTTCGCGGCTTCAGATACGCAGTATTTT. Its protein product is CAISERDFAASDTQYF.

This clone was found once. The chain combines TRBV27 with TRBJ1-1; no definite D call. This CDR3 is 12 amino acids long. From germline, CDR1 is MNHEY and CDR2 SMNVEV (reference sequence). Trimming pared 5 bases from V and 2 bases from J, leaving 6 bases between. In DNA form, the CDR3 reads TGTGCCAGCAGTGCAATAAACACTGAAGCTTTCTTT. It is translated as CASSAINTEAFF.

The chain carries TRBV4-3 and TRBJ2-1, with 12 bases fitting TRBD1. Per the germline V gene, CDR1 is LGHNA and CDR2 is YSLEER. After removal of 4 bases from V and 4 bases from J, the junction contained 8 bases not matched to a gene. The CDR3 covers 17 residues. The CDR3 nucleotides read TGCGCCAGCAGCCCGGGGACAGGGGGCCGAGGATACAATGAGCAGTTCTTC. This gives the protein CASSPGTGGRGYNEQFF.

The chain employs TRBV29-1 and TRBJ1-2; D gene unclear. The ends were cut back, 4 bases at V and 6 bases at J, with 9 bases in the middle. The CDR3 runs to 11 residues. In germline, CDR1 is SQVTM, CDR2 ANQGSEA. The CDR3 is CSVVSDDGYTF. The CDR3 region has the DNA TGCAGCGTTGTATCGGATGATGGCTACACCTTC.

The chain carries TRBV4-3 and TRBJ2-7; TRBD1 might be the D (5 bases). The CDR3 runs 14 residues. CDR1 and CDR2 from the germline V gene are LGHNA and YSLEER. V lost 0 bases to trimming and J lost 9 bases, with 15 bases between them. DNA of the CDR3: TGCGCCAGCAGCCAAGATATAAGGGGTCAAGGGCAGTACTTC. Residues: CASSQDIRGQGQYF.

The chain is built from TRBV4-1 and TRBJ2-7; D is possibly TRBD2 (5 bases). This CDR3 comprises 16 residues. CDR1 is MGHRA, CDR2 YSYEKL, per germline. The V end lost 0 bases, the J end lost 2 bases, and 14 bases lay between the germline ends. CDR3 nucleotide sequence: TGCGCCAGCAGCCAAGAATCCACAGTCGGGGCCTACGAGCAGTACTTC. Residues: CASSQESTVGAYEQYF.

This clone occurred a few times. The J gene is TRBJ2-1, the V gene TRBV19; perhaps TRBD1 as D (5 bases). V was cut by 2 bases and J by 6 bases, with 8 bases left in between. In germline, CDR1 is LNHDA, CDR2 SQIVND (reference sequence). This CDR3 region has 13 residues. This CDR3 is CASSISRGNEQFF. CDR3 coding DNA: TGTGCCAGTAGTATAAGTAGGGGCAATGAGCAGTTCTTC.

The J gene is TRBJ2-5, the V gene TRBV29-1; no clear D gene. The V end was cut by 4 bases, the J end by 4 bases, with 16 bases between. CDR3 length: 14 residues. Germline values: CDR1 SQVTM, CDR2 ANQGSEA. The CDR3 sequence: CSVVAPSHRETQYF. CDR3 sequence (DNA): TGCAGCGTTGTGGCCCCCTCTCATCGAGAGACCCAGTACTTC.

The chain uses TRBV30 and TRBJ2-6; D may be TRBD1 (5 bases). Germline V gene lookup returns CDR1 GTSNPN and CDR2 SVGIG (reference sequence). CDR3 length: 14 amino acids. V was clipped by 1 base and J by 10 bases, with 14 bases between them. CDR3 amino acids: CAWSAGHGKNVLTF. DNA of the CDR3: TGTGCCTGGAGTGCAGGGCACGGAAAAAACGTCCTGACTTTC.

This chain connects TRBV27 to TRBJ2-3; D is ambiguous. This CDR3 comprises 11 residues. Germline-derived CDR1 and CDR2 are MNHEY and SMNVEV (reference sequence). V was cut by 6 bases and J by 6 bases, with 7 bases left in between. The CDR3 here is CASRAGDTQYF. The CDR3 DNA reads TGTGCCAGCAGGGCTGGGGATACGCAGTATTTT.

V gene TRBV4-3 combines with J gene TRBJ2-3; no clear D gene. Per germline, CDR1 LGHNA and CDR2 YSLEER. V was shortened by 1 base and J by 5 bases, with 10 bases between the two germline ends. This CDR3 has 14 residues. CDR3 sequence: CASSQGPSLDTQYF. The DNA of the CDR3 is TGCGCCAGCAGCCAAGGGCCTAGTCTAGATACGCAGTATTTT.

This chain connects TRBV19 to TRBJ2-7; the D is unclear. The ends were cut back, 6 bases at V and 2 bases at J, with 11 bases in the middle. The CDR3 has 13 amino acids. Germline V gene sequence: CDR1 LNHDA, CDR2 SQIVND (reference sequence). The CDR3 region has the DNA TGTGCCAGTAGAGAGGTGGGGACCTACGAGCAGTACTTC. This gives the protein CASREVGTYEQYF.

The chain recombines TRBV25-1 with TRBJ1-2, with D tentatively TRBD1 (6 bases). CDR3 length: 13 amino acids. V shed 4 bases and J shed 6 bases, with 12 bases lying between them. CDR1 and CDR2 (germline): MGHDK, SYGVNS. The CDR3: CASSVGGGDGYTF. For the CDR3, the DNA is TGTGCCAGCAGTGTAGGGGGGGGTGATGGCTACACCTTC.

The rearrangement joins TRBV27 to TRBJ1-1; maybe TRBD1 (5 bases). V lost 4 bases and J 5 bases, leaving 8 bases between the germline ends. The CDR3 sequence is 12 residues long. Germline V gene sequence: CDR1 MNHEY, CDR2 SMNVEV (reference sequence). Here the CDR3 reads CASSSGLTEAFF. CDR3 nucleotide sequence: TGTGCCAGCAGTTCGGGACTGACTGAAGCTTTCTTT.

The gene calls are TRBV29-1 and TRBJ1-1; a possible D gene is TRBD1 (6 bases). CDR3 length: 13 residues. Per germline, CDR1 SQVTM and CDR2 ANQGSEA. Trimming left V 2 bases short and J 7 bases short, with 14 bases between. CDR3 protein: CSVEIGGALEAFF. The CDR3 nucleotides are TGCAGCGTTGAAATAGGGGGGGCCCTTGAAGCTTTCTTT.

This clone has just one count. The chain is built from TRBV11-2 and TRBJ2-7; 9 bases match TRBD1. This CDR3 has 15 residues. Germline CDR1 SGHAT, CDR2 FQNNGV. The V and J ends lost 5 bases and 2 bases, in that order; junction bases with no gene match: 7. The CDR3 DNA reads TGTGCCAGCAGCGGTCGGACAGGGGACACCTACGAGCAGTACTTC. Translation: CASSGRTGDTYEQYF.

J is TRBJ2-3 and V is TRBV7-9; D perhaps matches TRBD1 (7 bases). CDR1 is SEHNR, CDR2 FQNEAQ, per germline (reference sequence). CDR3 length: 16 residues. Trimming left V 4 bases short and J 2 bases short, with 16 bases between. The CDR3 bases are TGTGCCAGCAGCTCGCCCCAGGGGGGACACACAGATACGCAGTATTTT. Amino acids: CASSSPQGGHTDTQYF.

The chain combines TRBV13 with TRBJ1-5, with 12 positions matching TRBD1. V was pared by 5 bases and J by 1 base, with 3 bases of the junction left unmatched. Germline CDR1 and CDR2: PRHDT and FYEKMQ (reference sequence). The length of the CDR3 is 16 residues. The CDR3 region has the DNA TGTGCCAGCAGCCTGGGACAGGGGGCAAGCAATCAGCCCCAGCATTTT. This gives the protein CASSLGQGASNQPQHF. Using reference TRBV13 and TRBJ1-5 for the parts outside the CDR3, the full variable domain is AAGVIQSPRHLIKEKRETATLKCYPIPRHDTVYWYQQGPGQDPQFLISFYEKMQSDKGSIPDRFSAQQFSDYHSELNMSSLELGDSALYFCASSLGQGASNQPQHFGDGTRLSIL.

CDR3 residues: CASTGGGGSEAFF. The CDR3 region has the DNA TGTGCCAGTACGGGAGGGGGCGGCTCTGAAGCTTTCTTT. The J gene is TRBJ1-1, the V gene TRBV19; 7 nucleotides line up with TRBD1. J lost 6 bases, V lost 7 bases, and 8 bases had no gene match. CDR3 length equals 13 residues. Germline values: CDR1 LNHDA, CDR2 SQIVND (reference sequence). Complete variable domain (other parts from reference TRBV19 and TRBJ1-1): DGGITQSPKYLFRKEGQNVTLSCEQNLNHDAMYWYRQDPGQGLRLIYYSQIVNDFQKGDIAEGYSVSREKKESFPLTVTSAQKNPTAFYLCASTGGGGSEAFFGQGTRLTVV.

V gene TRBV2 combines with J gene TRBJ1-2, with D maybe TRBD1 (5 bases). With 2 bases removed from V and 8 bases from J, the gap between germline ends came to 15 bases. The germline gives CDR1 SNHLY, CDR2 FYNNEI. The CDR3 sequence is 14 residues long. The CDR3 here is CASSEPVRVEGYTF. CDR3 DNA sequence: TGTGCCAGCAGTGAACCGGTCAGGGTGGAAGGCTACACCTTC.